This T cell receptor (beta chain) was retrieved from a study of OX40 agonist ivuxolimab in advanced cancers. Turning to the study itself: Every 2 weeks, ivuxolimab was infused into the patients intravenously at between 0.01 and 10 mg/kg. Hepatocellular carcinoma, melanoma, renal cell or head and neck cancer affected the dose-escalation patients. Partial responses were achieved by three patients, of whom one had hepatocellular carcinoma and two had cutaneous melanoma. Study-wide results and caveats: CD8+ T cells showed, on average, more clonal expansion than CD4+ cells.

Profiled with immunoSEQ multiplex PCR; TCRdb holds only in-frame clones, not every one. The sample holds approximately 80,000 clones, over 80% seen once. The CDR3 runs 14 residues. Germline V CDR1 and CDR2: SGHRS, YFSETQ. V was shortened by 4 bases and J by 0 bases, with 7 bases between the two germline ends. As for this clone: The antigen remains undetermined.

The clonotype comes from an adult with an advanced solid tumor such as melanoma, head and neck, liver or kidney cancer. This rearrangement joins TRBV5-1 to TRBJ2-2, with D possibly called TRBD1 or TRBD2 (5 bases each). This specimen consisted of CD4+ or CD8+ T cells sorted from blood, obtained in a trial of the OX40 agonist ivuxolimab. The CDR3 protein is CASSTGPNTGELFF. The CDR3 nucleotides read TGCGCCAGCAGCACGGGACCGAACACCGGGGAGCTGTTTTTT.